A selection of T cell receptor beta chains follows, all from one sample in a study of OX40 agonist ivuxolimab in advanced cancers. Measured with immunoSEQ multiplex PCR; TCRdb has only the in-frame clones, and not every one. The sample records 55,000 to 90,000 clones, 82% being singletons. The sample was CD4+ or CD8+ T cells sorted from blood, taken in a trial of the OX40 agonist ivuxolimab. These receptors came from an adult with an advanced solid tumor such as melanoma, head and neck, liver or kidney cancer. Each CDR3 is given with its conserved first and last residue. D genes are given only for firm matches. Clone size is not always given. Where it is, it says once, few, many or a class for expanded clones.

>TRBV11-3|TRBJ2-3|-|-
TGTGCCAGCAGCGGACGCAGGAGCACAGATACGCAGTATTTT
CASSGRRSTDTQYF
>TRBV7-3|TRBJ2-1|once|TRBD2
TGTGCCAGCAGCTTAATGGCGGGAGGTGGAGAGAATGAGCAGTTCTTC
CASSLMAGGGENEQFF
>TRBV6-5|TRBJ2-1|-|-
TGTGCCAGCAGTACGCGGGACTCGAGAAATGAGCAGTTCTTC
CASSTRDSRNEQFF
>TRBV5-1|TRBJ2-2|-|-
TGCGCCAGCAGCTTGTTAGCAAACACCGGGGAGCTGTTTTTT
CASSLLANTGELFF
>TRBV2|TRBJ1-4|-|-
TGTGCCAGCAGTCGAGGGCACGGGAAACTGTTTTTT
CASSRGHGKLFF
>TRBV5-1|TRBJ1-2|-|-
TGCGCCAGCTCCAATACAGGGAACTATGGCTACACCTTC
CASSNTGNYGYTF
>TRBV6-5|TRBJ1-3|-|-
TGTGCCAGCAGTTCCGGGACACCCTCCTCTGGAAACACCATATATTTT
CASSSGTPSSGNTIYF
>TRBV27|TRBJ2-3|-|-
TGTGCCAGAGACGGGACTGTCCCTAGCACAGATACGCAGTATTTT
CARDGTVPSTDTQYF
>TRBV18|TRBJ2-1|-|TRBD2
TGTGCCAGCTCCCCCGGGACTAGTCCCTCCTACAATAAGCAGTTCTTC
CASSPGTSPSYNKQFF
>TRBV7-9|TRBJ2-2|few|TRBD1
TGTGCCAGCAGGGGACAGGGGGTCACCGGGGAGCTGTTTTTT
CASRGQGVTGELFF
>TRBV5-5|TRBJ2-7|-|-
TGTGCCAGCAGCTTGGCATACGAGCAGTACTTC
CASSLAYEQYF
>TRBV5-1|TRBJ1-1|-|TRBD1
TGCGCCAGCAGCTTGGGGGTGGACAGGCGGGGCTCGGAAGCTTTCTTT
CASSLGVDRRGSEAFF
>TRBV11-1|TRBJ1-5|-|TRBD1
TGTGCCAGCAGCTCCAATGGACAGGGCGGTCAGCCCCAGCATTTT
CASSSNGQGGQPQHF
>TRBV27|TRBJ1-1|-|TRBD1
TGTGCCAGCAGTCCCCACAGGGGGCGGGGGACTGAAGCTTTCTTT
CASSPHRGRGTEAFF
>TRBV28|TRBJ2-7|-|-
TGTGCCAGCTTCGGGCGGGATCACTACGAGCAGTACTTC
CASFGRDHYEQYF
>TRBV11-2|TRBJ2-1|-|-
TGTGCCAGCAGCCCGAATTCGGCGGACTTCTACAATGAGCAGTTCTTC
CASSPNSADFYNEQFF
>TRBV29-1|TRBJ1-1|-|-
TGCAGCTCTTACTGGGGGCAGAACACTGAAGCTTTCTTT
CSSYWGQNTEAFF
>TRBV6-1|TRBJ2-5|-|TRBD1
TGTGCCAGCAGTGATTCGGGGACAGGGGGGGCTGGAGAGACCCAGTACTTC
CASSDSGTGGAGETQYF
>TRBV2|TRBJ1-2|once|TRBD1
TGTGCCAGCAGTGGGACAGGGGGCGGCTACACCTTC
CASSGTGGGYTF
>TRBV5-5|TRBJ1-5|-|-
TGTGCCAGCAGCTTGAGCAGGGGTAGCAATCAGCCCCAGCATTTT
CASSLSRGSNQPQHF
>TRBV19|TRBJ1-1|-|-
TGTGCCAGTAGTAGATCTCCAGCGGGAACTGAAGCTTTCTTT
CASSRSPAGTEAFF
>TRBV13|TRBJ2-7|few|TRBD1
TGTGCCAGCAGCGGGGACAGGGGGCGTAGAGCCCAATCCTACGAGCAGTACTTC
CASSGDRGRRAQSYEQYF
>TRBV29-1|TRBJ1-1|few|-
TGCAGCGTTGTCTGGGGCCCGAACACTGAAGCTTTCTTT
CSVVWGPNTEAFF
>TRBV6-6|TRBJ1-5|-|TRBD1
TGTGCCAGCAGTTACACTACAGGGGCCGGAGTGGGGCCCCAGCATTTT
CASSYTTGAGVGPQHF
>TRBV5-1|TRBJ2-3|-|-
TGCGCCAGCAGCTTGGAGGTGCAGTCAGTTACGCAGTATTTT
CASSLEVQSVTQYF
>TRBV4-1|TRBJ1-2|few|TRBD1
TGCGCCAGCAGCCAAGAGGACAGGGGCCAGTATGGCTACACCTTC
CASSQEDRGQYGYTF
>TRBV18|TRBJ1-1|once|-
TGTGCCAGCTCACCGGGAGGGGGTCGCGAAGCTTTCTTT
CASSPGGGREAFF
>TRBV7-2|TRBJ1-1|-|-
TGTGCCAGCAGCTTAGGTCTAAACCTGAACACTGAAGCTTTCTTT
CASSLGLNLNTEAFF
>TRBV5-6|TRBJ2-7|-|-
TGTGCCAGCAGCCTGCCCAGCTCCTACGAGCAGTACTTC
CASSLPSSYEQYF
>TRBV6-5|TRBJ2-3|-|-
TGTGCCAGCATAGCGGCTAGCACAGATACGCAGTATTTT
CASIAASTDTQYF
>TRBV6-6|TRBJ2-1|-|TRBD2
TGTGCCAGCAGTACTAGCGGGAGGGCCAATGAGCAGTTCTTC
CASSTSGRANEQFF
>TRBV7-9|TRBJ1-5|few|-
TGTGCCAGCAATTTTGTAAATCAGCCCCAGCATTTT
CASNFVNQPQHF
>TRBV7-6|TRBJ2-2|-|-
TGTGCCAGCAGCCGGAACACCGGGGAGCTGTTTTTT
CASSRNTGELFF
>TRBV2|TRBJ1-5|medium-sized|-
TGTGCCAGCAGGGGTACAAGGGGTAGCAATCAGCCCCAGCATTTT
CASRGTRGSNQPQHF
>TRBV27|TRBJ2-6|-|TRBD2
TGTGCCAGCAGACGCAATGGTCTGGGCGGGAGGAGCTTTGGGGCCAACGTCCTGACTTTC
CASRRNGLGGRSFGANVLTF
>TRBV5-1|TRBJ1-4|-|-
TGCGCCAGCAGCTTGGGATTATCGGGTCAGGTCGAAAAACTGTTTTTT
CASSLGLSGQVEKLFF
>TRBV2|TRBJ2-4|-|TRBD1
TGTGCCAGCAGTGCTGGGACAGGGGGAAGAAACATTCAGTACTTC
CASSAGTGGRNIQYF
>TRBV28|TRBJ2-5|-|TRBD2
TGTGCCAGCAGTTGGACTAGCGGGAGTCTCTTGGAGACCCAGTACTTC
CASSWTSGSLLETQYF
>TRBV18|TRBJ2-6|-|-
TGTGCCAGCTCACCACGGCAGGTCCTCTCTGGGGCCAACGTCCTGACTTTC
CASSPRQVLSGANVLTF
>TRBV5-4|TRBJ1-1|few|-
TGTGCCAGCAGCCCCCGACGTGAGGGTGAAGCTTTCTTT
CASSPRREGEAFF
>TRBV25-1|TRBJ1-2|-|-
TGTGCCAGCAGTACAGGTGCAGGCTACACCTTC
CASSTGAGYTF
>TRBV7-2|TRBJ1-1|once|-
TGTGCCAGCAGCTTAACAGGCAGGGGGAACACTGAAGCTTTCTTT
CASSLTGRGNTEAFF
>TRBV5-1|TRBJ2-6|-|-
TGCGCCAGCAGCTTTGCTCTTTCACAGGGAGTTGGGGCCAACGTCCTGACTTTC
CASSFALSQGVGANVLTF
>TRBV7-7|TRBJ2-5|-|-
TGTGCCAGCAGCCCCACAGCTCAACAAGAGACCCAGTACTTC
CASSPTAQQETQYF
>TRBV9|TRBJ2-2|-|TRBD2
TGTGCCAGCCGCGCGGGAGGGACACAGAACACCGGGGAGCTGTTTTTT
CASRAGGTQNTGELFF
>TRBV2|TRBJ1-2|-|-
TGTGCCAGCCTCGGGACCTCCGGGGGAAATGGCTACACCTTC
CASLGTSGGNGYTF
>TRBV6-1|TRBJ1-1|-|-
TGTGCCAGCAGTGGACCTATAGGAACGGGGAACACTGAAGCTTTCTTT
CASSGPIGTGNTEAFF
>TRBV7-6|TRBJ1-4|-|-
TGTGCCAGCACCAAGAGCACAGCAACTAATGAAAAACTGTTTTTT
CASTKSTATNEKLFF
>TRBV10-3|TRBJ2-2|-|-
TGTGCCATCAGTTATGCAGGGGTCCCCACCGGGGAGCTGTTTTTT
CAISYAGVPTGELFF
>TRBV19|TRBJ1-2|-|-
TGTGCCAGTAGTAGCAGGGGCTCTAACTATGGCTACACCTTC
CASSSRGSNYGYTF